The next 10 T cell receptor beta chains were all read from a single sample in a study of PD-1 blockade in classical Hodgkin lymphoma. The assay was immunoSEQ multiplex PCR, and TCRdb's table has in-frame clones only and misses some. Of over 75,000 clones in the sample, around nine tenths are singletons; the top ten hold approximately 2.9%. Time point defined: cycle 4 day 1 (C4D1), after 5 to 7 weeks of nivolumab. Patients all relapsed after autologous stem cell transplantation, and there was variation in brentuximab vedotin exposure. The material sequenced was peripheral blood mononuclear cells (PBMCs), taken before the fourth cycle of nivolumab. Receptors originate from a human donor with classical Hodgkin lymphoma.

In DNA, the CDR3 is TGTGCCAGCAGCCTCGATGGAGGGGAGCAGTACTTC. Translated: CASSLDGGEQYF. This rearrangement joins TRBV7-9 to TRBJ2-7; D perhaps matches TRBD2 (6 bases). The CDR3 covers 12 residues. Per the germline V gene, CDR1 is SEHNR and CDR2 is FQNEAQ (reference sequence). V shed 5 bases and J shed 7 bases, with 12 bases lying between them. Looking up the rest from reference TRBV7-9 and TRBJ2-7 gives the full variable domain: DTGVSQNPRHKITKRGQNVTFRCDPISEHNRLYWYRQTLGQGPEFLTYFQNEAQLEKSRLLSDRFSAERPKGSFSTLEIQRTEQGDSAMYLCASSLDGGEQYFGPGTRLTVT.

CDR3 loop: CASSLAPSFQETQYF. CDR3 nucleotide sequence: TGTGCCAGCAGCTTGGCCCCCAGCTTCCAAGAGACCCAGTACTTC. The chain is built from TRBV5-5 and TRBJ2-5, with no clear D. The V gene's germline CDR1 is SGHKS and CDR2 YYEKEE (reference sequence). The V end was cut by 0 bases, the J end by 1 base, with 10 bases between. CDR3 size: 15 residues.

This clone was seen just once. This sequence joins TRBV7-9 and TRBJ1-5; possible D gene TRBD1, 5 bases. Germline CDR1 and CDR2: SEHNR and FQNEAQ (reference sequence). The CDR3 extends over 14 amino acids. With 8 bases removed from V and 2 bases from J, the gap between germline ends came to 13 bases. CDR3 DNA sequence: TGTGCCAGCGGCGGCAGGGAGGGCAATCAGCCCCAGCATTTT. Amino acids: CASGGREGNQPQHF.

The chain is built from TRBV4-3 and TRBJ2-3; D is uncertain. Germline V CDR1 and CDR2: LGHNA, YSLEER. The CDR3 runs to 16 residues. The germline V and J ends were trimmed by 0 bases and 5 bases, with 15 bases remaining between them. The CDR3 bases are TGCGCCAGCAGCCAAGAGCAAGGCCCGAGGATAGATACGCAGTATTTT. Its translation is CASSQEQGPRIDTQYF.

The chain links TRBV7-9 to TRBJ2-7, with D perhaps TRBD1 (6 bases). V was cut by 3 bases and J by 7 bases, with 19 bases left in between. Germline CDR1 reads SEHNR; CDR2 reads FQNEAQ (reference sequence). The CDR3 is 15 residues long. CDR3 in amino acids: CASSFDQGFRGEQYF. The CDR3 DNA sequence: TGTGCCAGCAGCTTCGACCAGGGGTTCCGAGGGGAGCAGTACTTC.

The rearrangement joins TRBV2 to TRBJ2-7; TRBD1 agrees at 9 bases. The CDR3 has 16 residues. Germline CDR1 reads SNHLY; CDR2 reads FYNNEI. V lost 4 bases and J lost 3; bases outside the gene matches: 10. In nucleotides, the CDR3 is TGTGCCAGCAGTGTAGCTGGGACAGGGTTACTCTACGAGCAGTACTTC. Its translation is CASSVAGTGLLYEQYF.

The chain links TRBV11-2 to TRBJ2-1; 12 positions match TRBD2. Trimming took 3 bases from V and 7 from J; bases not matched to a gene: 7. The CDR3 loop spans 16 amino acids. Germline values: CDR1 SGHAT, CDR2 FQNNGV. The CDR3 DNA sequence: TGTGCCAGCAGCTTCCTAGCGGGGGGGCCTCGGAATGAGCAGTTCTTC. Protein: CASSFLAGGPRNEQFF.

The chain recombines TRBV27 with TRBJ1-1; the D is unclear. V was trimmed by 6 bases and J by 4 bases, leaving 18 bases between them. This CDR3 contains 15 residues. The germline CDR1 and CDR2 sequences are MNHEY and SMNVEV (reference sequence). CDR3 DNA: TGTGCCAGCAGGCCCTCTTTAGTTGCTAGCACTGAAGCTTTCTTT. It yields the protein CASRPSLVASTEAFF.

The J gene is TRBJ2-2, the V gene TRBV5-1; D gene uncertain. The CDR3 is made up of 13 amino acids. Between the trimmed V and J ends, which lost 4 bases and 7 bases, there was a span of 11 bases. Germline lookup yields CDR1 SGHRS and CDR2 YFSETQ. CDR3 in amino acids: CASSPLRSGELFF. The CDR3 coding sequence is TGCGCCAGCAGCCCCCTTCGGAGCGGGGAGCTGTTTTTT.

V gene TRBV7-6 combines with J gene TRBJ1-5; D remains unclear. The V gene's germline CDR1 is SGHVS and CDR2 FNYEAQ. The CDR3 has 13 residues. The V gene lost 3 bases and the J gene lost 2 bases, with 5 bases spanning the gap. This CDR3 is CASSFGGNQPQHF. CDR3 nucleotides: TGTGCCAGCAGCTTTGGGGGCAATCAGCCCCAGCATTTT.